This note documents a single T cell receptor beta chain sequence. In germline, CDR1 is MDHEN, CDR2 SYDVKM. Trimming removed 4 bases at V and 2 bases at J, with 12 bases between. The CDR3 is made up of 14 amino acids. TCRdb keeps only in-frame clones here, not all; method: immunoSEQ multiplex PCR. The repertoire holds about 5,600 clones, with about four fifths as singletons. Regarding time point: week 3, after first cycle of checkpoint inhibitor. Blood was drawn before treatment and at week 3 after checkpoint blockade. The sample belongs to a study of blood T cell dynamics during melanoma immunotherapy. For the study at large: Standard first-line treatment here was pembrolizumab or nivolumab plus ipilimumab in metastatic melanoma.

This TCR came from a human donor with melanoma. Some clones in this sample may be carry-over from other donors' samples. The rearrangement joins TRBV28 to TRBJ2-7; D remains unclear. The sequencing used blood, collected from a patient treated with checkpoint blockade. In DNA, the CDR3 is TGTGCCAGCAGTTCCCCCAGGTACACCTACGAGCAGTACTTC. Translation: CASSSPRYTYEQYF.